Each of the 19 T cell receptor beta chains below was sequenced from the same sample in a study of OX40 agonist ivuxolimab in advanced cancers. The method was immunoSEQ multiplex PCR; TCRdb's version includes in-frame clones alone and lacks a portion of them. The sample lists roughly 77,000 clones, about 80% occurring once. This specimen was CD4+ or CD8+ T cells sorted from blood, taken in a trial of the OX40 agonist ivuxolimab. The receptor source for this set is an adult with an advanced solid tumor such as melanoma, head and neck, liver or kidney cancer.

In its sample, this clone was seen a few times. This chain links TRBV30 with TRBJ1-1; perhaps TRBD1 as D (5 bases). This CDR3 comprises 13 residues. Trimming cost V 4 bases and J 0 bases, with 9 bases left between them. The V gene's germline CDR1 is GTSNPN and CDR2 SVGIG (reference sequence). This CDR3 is CAWIRQMNTEAFF. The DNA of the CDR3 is TGTGCCTGGATTAGACAGATGAACACTGAAGCTTTCTTT.

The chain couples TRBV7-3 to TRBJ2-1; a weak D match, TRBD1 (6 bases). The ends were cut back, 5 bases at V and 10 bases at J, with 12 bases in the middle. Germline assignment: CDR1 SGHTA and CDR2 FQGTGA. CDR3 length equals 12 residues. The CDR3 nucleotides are TGTGCCAGCAGCGCAGGGGCGGCAGAGCAGTTCTTC. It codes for CASSAGAAEQFF.

In nucleotides, the CDR3 is TGTGCCAGCAGCCGCAACTATCGGGACAGCTTTTCCAATCAGCCCCAGCATTTT. Protein product: CASSRNYRDSFSNQPQHF. The J gene is TRBJ1-5, the V gene TRBV28; 7 bases agree with TRBD1. Germline V CDR1 and CDR2: MDHEN, SYDVKM. The CDR3 runs to 18 residues. The V segment lost 6 bases and the J segment 3 bases; nucleotides outside the gene matches: 17. The variable domain in full, with the rest retrieved from reference TRBV28 and TRBJ1-5, is DVKVTQSSRYLVKRTGEKVFLECVQDMDHENMFWYRQDPGLGLRLIYFSYDVKMKEKGDIPEGYSVSREKKERFSLILESASTNQTSMYLCASSRNYRDSFSNQPQHFGDGTRLSIL.

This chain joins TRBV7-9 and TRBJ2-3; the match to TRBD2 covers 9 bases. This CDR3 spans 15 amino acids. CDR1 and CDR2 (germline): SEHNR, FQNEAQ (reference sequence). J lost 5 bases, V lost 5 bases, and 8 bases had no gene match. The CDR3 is CASSPLAGLGDTQYF. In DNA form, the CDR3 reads TGTGCCAGCAGCCCCCTAGCGGGGCTGGGAGATACGCAGTATTTT.

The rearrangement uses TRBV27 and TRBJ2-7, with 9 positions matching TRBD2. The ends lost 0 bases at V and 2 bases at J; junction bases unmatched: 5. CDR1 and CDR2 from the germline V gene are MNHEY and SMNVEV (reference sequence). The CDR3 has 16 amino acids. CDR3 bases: TGTGCCAGCAGTTTATCACCACTAGCGGGTACCTACGAGCAGTACTTC. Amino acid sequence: CASSLSPLAGTYEQYF.

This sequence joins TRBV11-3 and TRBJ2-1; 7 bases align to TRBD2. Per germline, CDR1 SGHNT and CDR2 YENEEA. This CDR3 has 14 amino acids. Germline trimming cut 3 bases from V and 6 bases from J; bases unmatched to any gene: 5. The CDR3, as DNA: TGTGCCAGCAGCTTGGCACTAGCGTCCAATGAGCAGTTCTTC. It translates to CASSLALASNEQFF.

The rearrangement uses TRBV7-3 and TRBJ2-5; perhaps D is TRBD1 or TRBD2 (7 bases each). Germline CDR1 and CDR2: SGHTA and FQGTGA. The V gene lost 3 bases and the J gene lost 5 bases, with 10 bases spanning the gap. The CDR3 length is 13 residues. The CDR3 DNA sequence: TGTGCCAGCAGCTTCCAGGGGGGGGAGACCCAGTACTTC. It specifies CASSFQGGETQYF.

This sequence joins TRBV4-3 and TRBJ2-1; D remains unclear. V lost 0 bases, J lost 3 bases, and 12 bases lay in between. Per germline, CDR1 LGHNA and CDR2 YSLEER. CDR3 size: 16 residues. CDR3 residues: CASSQDVRQDYNEQFF. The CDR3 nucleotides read TGCGCCAGCAGCCAAGATGTAAGGCAGGACTACAATGAGCAGTTCTTC.

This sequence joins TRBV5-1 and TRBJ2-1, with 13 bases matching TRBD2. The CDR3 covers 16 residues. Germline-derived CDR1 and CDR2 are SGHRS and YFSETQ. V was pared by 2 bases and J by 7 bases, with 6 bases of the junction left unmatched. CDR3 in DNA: TGCGCCAGCAGCTTCCCCACTAGCGGGAGGGAGAATGAGCAGTTCTTC. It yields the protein CASSFPTSGRENEQFF. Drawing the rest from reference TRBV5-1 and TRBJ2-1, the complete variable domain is KAGVTQTPRYLIKTRGQQVTLSCSPISGHRSVSWYQQTPGQGLQFLFEYFSETQRNKGNFPGRFSGRQFSNSRSEMNVSTLELGDSALYLCASSFPTSGRENEQFFGPGTRLTVL.

CDR3 nucleotides: TGCGCCAGCAGCCAAGGGGACAGAGATAATGAAAAACTGTTTTTT. It translates to CASSQGDRDNEKLFF. This chain joins TRBV4-3 and TRBJ1-4, with 7 positions matching TRBD1. The germline V gene has CDR1 LGHNA and CDR2 YSLEER. V was pared by 1 base and J by 4 bases, with 3 bases of the junction left unmatched. This CDR3 has 15 amino acids.

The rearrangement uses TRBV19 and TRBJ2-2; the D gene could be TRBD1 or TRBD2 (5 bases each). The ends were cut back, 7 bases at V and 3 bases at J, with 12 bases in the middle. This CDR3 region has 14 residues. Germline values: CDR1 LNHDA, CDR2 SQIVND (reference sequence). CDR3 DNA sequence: TGTGCCAGTAACCGGGGCTTGGACACCGGGGAGCTGTTTTTT. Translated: CASNRGLDTGELFF.

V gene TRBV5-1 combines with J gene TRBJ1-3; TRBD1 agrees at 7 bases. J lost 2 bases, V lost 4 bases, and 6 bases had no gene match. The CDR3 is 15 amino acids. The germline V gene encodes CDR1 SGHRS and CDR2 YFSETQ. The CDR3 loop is CASSGGDSTGNTIYF. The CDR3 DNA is TGCGCCAGCAGCGGGGGGGACAGTACTGGAAACACCATATATTTT.

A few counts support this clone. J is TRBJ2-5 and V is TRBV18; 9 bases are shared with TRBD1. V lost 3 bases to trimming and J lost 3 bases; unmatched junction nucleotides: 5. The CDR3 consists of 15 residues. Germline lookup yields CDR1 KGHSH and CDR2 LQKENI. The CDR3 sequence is CASSPRTGVEETQYF. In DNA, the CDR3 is TGTGCCAGCTCACCGAGGACAGGGGTGGAAGAGACCCAGTACTTC.

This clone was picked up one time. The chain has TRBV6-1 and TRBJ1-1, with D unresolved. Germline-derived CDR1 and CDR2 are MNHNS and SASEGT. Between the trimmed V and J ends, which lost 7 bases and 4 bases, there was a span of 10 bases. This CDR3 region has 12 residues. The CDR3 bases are TGTGCCAGCAAGAAAGAGATCACTGAAGCTTTCTTT. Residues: CASKKEITEAFF.

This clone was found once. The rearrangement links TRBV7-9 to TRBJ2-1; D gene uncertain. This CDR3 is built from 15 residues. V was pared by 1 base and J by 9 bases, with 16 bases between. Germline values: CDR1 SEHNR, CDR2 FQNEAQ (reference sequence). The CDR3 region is CASSLGGHSSGEQFF. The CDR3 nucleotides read TGTGCCAGCAGCTTAGGTGGGCATTCCTCCGGTGAGCAGTTCTTC. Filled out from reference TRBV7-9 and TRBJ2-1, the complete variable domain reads DTGVSQNPRHKITKRGQNVTFRCDPISEHNRLYWYRQTLGQGPEFLTYFQNEAQLEKSRLLSDRFSAERPKGSFSTLEIQRTEQGDSAMYLCASSLGGHSSGEQFFGPGTRLTVL.

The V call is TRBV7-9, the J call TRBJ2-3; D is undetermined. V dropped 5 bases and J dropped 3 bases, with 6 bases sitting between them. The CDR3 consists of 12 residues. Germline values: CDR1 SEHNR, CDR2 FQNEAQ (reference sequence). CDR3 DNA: TGTGCCAGCAGCAGCACTACAGATACGCAGTATTTT. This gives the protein CASSSTTDTQYF.

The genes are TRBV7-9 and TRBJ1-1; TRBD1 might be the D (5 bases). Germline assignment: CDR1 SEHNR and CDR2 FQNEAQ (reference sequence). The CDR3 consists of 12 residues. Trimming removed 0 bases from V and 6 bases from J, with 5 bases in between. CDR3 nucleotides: TGTGCCAGCAGCTTAGCGGGGCCTGAAGCTTTCTTT. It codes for CASSLAGPEAFF.

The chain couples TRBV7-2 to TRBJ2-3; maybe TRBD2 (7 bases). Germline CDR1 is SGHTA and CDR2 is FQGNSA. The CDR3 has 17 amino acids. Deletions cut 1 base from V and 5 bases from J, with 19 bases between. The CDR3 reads CASSLGPQGTGGDTQYF. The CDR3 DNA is TGTGCCAGCAGCTTAGGTCCCCAGGGGACGGGGGGAGATACGCAGTATTTT.

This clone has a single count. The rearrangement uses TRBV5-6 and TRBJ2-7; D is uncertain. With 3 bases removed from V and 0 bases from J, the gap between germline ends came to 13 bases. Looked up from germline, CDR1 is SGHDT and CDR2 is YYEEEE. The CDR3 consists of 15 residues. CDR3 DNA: TGTGCCAGCAGCTCGATCGGGCCTAGCTCCTACGAGCAGTACTTC. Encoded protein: CASSSIGPSSYEQYF.